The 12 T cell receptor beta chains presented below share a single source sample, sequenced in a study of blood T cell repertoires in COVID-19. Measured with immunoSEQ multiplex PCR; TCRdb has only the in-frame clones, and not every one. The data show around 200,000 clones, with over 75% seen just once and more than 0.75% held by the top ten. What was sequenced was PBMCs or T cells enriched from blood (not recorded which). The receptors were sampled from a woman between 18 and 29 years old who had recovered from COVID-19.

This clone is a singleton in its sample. The DNA of the CDR3 is TGTGCCAGCAGCGTAGGTACCGGGTTCTTGAACACCGGGGAGCTGTTTTTT. Translated: CASSVGTGFLNTGELFF. V usage is TRBV9 and J usage is TRBJ2-2; D gene uncertain. The V and J ends lost 0 bases and 1 base respectively, with 13 bases between them. The V gene's germline CDR1 is SGDLS and CDR2 YYNGEE. CDR3 length: 17 amino acids.

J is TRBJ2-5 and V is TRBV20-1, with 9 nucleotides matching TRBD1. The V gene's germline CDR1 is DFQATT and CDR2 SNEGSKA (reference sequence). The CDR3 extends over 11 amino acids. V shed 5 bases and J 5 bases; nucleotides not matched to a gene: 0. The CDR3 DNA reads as TGCAGTGCTGGGACAGGGGAGACCCAGTACTTC. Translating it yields CSAGTGETQYF.

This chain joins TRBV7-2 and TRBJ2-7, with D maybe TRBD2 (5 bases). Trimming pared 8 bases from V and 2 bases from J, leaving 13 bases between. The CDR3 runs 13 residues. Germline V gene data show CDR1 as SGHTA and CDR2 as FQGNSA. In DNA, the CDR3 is TGTGCCAGCGCCGGGGAGCCTCCCTACGAGCAGTACTTC. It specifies CASAGEPPYEQYF.

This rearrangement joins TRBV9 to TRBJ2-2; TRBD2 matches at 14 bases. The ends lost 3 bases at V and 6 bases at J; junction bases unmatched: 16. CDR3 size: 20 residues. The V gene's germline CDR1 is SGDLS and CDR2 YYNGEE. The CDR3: CASSGSFGGLAGDLAGELFF. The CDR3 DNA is TGTGCCAGCAGCGGCTCATTTGGGGGACTAGCGGGAGATCTCGCCGGGGAGCTGTTTTTT.

In nucleotides, the CDR3 is TGTGCCAGCAGCTCTGCAGGGGCCACAGATACGCAGTATTTT. Translating it yields CASSSAGATDTQYF. The rearrangement uses TRBV7-3 and TRBJ2-3; tentatively, D is TRBD1 (6 bases). Per germline, CDR1 SGHTA and CDR2 FQGTGA. There are 14 residues in the CDR3. The V and J ends lost 4 bases and 2 bases respectively, with 10 bases between them.

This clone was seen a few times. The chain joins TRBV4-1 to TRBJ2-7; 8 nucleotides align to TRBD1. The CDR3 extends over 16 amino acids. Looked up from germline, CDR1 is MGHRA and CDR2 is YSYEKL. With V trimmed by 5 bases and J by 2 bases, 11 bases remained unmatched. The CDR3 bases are TGCGCCAGCAGCTATGGGGCAGGGGGCACCACCTACGAGCAGTACTTC. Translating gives CASSYGAGGTTYEQYF.

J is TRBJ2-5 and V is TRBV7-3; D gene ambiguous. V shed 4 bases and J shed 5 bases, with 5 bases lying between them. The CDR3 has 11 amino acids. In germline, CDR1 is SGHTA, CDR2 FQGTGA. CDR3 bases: TGTGCCAGCAGCTCCGGGGAGACCCAGTACTTC. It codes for CASSSGETQYF. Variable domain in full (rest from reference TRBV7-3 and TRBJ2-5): GAGVSQTPSNKVTEKGKYVELRCDPISGHTALYWYRQSLGQGPEFLIYFQGTGAADDSGLPNDRFFAVRPEGSVSTLKIQRTERGDSAVYLCASSSGETQYFGPGTRLLVL.

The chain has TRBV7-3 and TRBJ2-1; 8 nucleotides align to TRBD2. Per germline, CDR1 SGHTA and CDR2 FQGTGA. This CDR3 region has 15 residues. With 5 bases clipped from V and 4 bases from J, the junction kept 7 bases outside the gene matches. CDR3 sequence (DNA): TGTGCCAGCAGCCTCTCCGGGACTAGATACAATGAGCAGTTCTTC. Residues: CASSLSGTRYNEQFF.

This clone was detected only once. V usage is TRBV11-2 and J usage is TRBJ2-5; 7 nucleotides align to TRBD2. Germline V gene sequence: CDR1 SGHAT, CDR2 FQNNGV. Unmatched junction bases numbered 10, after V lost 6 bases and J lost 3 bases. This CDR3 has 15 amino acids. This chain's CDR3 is CASRKAGAFKETQYF. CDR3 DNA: TGTGCCAGCAGAAAGGCGGGAGCCTTCAAAGAGACCCAGTACTTC. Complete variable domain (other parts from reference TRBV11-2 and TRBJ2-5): EAGVAQSPRYKIIEKRQSVAFWCNPISGHATLYWYQQILGQGPKLLIQFQNNGVVDDSQLPKDRFSAERLKGVDSTLKIQPAKLEDSAVYLCASRKAGAFKETQYFGPGTRLLVL.

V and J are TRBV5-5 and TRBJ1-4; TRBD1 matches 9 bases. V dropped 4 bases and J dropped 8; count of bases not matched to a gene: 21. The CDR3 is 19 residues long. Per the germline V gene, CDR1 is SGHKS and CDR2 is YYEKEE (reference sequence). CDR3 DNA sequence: TGTGCCAGCAGCCTATCGAGTCCGGGACAGGGATATCCCCTGGAAAAACTGTTTTTT. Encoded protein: CASSLSSPGQGYPLEKLFF.

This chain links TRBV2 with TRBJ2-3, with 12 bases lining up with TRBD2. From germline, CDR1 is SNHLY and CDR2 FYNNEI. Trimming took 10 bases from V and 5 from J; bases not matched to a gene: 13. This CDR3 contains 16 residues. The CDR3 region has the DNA TGTGCCACCACCGCCCGACTAGCGGGAGATGGAGATACGCAGTATTTT. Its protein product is CATTARLAGDGDTQYF.

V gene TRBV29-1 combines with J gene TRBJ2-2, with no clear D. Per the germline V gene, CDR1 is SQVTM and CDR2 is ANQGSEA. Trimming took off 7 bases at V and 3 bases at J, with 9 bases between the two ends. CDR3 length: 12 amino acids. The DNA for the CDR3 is TGCAGCGCGGTACGGGACACCGGGGAGCTGTTTTTT. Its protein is CSAVRDTGELFF.